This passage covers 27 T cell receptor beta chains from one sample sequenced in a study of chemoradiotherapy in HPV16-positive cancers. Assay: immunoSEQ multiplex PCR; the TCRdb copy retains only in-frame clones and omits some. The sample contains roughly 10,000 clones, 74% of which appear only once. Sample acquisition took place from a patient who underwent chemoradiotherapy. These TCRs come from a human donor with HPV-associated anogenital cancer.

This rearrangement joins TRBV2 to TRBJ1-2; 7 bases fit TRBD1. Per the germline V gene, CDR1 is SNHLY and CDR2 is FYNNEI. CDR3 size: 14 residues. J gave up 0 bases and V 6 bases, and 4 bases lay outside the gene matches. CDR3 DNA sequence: TGTGCCAGCAGCCGGGACAGAACTAACTATGGCTACACCTTC. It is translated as CASSRDRTNYGYTF. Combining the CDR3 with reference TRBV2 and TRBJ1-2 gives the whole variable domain EPEVTQTPSHQVTQMGQEVILRCVPISNHLYFYWYRQILGQKVEFLVSFYNNEISEKSEIFDDQFSVERPDGSNFTLKIRSTKLEDSAMYFCASSRDRTNYGYTFGSGTRLTVV.

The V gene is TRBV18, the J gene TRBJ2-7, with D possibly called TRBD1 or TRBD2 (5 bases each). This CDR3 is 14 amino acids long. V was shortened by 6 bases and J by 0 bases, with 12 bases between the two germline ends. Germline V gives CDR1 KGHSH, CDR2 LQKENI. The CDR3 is CASSPGRYSYEQYF. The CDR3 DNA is TGTGCCAGCTCCCCGGGACGGTACTCCTACGAGCAGTACTTC.

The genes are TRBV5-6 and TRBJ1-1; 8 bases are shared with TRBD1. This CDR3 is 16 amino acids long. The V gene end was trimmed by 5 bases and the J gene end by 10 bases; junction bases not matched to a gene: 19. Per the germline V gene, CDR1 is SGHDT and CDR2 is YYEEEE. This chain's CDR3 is CASRTRGREAEKGAFF. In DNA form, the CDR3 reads TGTGCCAGCAGAACCAGGGGGCGAGAGGCAGAGAAAGGAGCTTTCTTT.

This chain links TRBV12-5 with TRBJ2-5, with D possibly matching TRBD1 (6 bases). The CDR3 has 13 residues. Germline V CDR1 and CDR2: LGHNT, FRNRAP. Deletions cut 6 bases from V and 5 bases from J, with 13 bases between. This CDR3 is CASGPRGPETQYF. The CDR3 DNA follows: TGTGCTAGTGGCCCCAGGGGTCCCGAGACCCAGTACTTC.

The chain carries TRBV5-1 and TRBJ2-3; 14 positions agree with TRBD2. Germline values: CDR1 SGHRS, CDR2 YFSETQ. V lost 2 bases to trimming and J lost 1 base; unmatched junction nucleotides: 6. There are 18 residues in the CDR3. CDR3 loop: CASSLGTSGRGGTDTQYF. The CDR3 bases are TGCGCCAGCAGCTTAGGGACTAGCGGGAGAGGTGGCACAGATACGCAGTATTTT.

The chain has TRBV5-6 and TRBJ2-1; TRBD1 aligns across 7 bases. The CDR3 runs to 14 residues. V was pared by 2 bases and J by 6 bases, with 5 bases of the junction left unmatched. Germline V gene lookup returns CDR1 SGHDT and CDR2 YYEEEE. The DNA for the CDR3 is TGTGCCAGCAGCTTCTACAGGGGAGCCAATGAGCAGTTCTTC. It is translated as CASSFYRGANEQFF.

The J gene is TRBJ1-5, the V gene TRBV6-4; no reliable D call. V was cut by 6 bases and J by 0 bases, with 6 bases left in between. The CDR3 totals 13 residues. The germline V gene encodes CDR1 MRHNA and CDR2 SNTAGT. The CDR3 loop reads CASSADSNQPQHF. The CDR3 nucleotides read TGTGCCAGCAGCGCAGATAGCAATCAGCCCCAGCATTTT.

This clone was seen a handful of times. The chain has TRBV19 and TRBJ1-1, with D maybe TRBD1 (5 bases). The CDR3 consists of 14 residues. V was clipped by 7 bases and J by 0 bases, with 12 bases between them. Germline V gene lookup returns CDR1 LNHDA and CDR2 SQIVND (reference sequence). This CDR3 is CASTWGRMNTEAFF. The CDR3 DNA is TGTGCCAGTACCTGGGGCAGAATGAACACTGAAGCTTTCTTT.

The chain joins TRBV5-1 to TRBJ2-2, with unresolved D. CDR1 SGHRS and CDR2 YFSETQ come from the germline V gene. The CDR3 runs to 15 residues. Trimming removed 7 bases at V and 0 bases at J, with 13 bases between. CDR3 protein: CASARVASNTGELFF. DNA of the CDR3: TGCGCCAGCGCCCGAGTCGCTTCGAACACCGGGGAGCTGTTTTTT.

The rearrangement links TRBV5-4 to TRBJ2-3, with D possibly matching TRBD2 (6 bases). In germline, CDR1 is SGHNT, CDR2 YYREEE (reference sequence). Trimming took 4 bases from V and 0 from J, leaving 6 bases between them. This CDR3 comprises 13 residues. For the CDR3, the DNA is TGTGCCAGCAGCGGGACTAGCACAGATACGCAGTATTTT. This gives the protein CASSGTSTDTQYF.

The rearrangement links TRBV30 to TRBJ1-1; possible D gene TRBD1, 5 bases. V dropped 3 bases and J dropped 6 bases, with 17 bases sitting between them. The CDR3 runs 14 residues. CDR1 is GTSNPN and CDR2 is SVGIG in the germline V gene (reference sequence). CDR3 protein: CAWRPGKMGAEAFF. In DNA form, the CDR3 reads TGTGCCTGGAGGCCGGGCAAAATGGGGGCTGAAGCTTTCTTT.

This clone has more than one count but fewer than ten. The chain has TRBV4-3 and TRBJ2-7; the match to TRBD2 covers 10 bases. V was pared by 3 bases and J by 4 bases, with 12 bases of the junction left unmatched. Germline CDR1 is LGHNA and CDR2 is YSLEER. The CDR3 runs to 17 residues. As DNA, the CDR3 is TGCGCCAGCAGCCACCTAGCGGGGGCCCTGGGTGGATACGAGCAGTACTTC. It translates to CASSHLAGALGGYEQYF.

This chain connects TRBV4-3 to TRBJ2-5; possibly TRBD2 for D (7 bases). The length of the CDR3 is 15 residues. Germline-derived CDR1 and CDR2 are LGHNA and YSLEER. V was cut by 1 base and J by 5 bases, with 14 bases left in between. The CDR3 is CASSQGGGQLETQYF. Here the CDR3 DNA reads TGCGCCAGCAGCCAAGGCGGGGGCCAACTGGAGACCCAGTACTTC.

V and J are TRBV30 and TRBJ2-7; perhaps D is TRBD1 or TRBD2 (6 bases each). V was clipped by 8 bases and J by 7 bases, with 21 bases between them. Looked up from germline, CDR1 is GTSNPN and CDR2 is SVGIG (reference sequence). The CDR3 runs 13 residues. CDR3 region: CALNRDLGGEQYF. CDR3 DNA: TGTGCCCTTAACCGGGACTTAGGGGGAGAGCAGTACTTC.

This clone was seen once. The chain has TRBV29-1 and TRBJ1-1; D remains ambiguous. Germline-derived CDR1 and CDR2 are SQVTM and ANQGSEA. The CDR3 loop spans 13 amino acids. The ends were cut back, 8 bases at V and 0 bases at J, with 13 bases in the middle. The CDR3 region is CSTRAGLNTEAFF. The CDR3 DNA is TGCAGCACCCGTGCGGGTTTGAACACTGAAGCTTTCTTT.

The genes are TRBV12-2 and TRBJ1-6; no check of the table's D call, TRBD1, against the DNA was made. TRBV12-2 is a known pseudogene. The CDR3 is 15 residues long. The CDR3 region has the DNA TGTGCAAGTCGCTCCGGACAGGGATCCAATTCACCCCTCCACTTT. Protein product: CASRSGQGSNSPLHF.

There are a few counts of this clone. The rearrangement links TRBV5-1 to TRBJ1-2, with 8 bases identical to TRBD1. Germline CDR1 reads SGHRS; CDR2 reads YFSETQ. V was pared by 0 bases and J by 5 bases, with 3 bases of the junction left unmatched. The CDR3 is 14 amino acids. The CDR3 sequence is CASSLGGQEYGYTF. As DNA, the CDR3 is TGCGCCAGCAGCTTGGGGGGACAGGAGTATGGCTACACCTTC.

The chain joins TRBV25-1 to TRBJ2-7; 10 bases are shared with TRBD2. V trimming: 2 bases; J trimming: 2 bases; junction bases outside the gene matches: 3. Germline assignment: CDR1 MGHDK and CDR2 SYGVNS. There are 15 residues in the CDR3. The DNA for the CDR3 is TGTGCCAGCAGTGAAAGCGGGAGGGAAACCTACGAGCAGTACTTC. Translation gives CASSESGRETYEQYF.

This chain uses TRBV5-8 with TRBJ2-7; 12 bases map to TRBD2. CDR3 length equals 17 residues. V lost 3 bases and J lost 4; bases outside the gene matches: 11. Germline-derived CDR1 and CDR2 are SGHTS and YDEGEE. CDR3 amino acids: CASSSARLAGDRYEQYF. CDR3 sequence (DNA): TGTGCCAGCAGCTCAGCCCGACTAGCGGGAGACAGATACGAGCAGTACTTC.

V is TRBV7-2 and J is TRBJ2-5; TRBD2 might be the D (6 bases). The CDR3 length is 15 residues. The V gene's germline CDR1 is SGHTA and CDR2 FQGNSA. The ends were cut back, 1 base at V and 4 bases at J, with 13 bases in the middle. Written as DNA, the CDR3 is TGTGCCAGCAGCTTAGTAAGTGGGACTGGAGAGACCCAGTACTTC. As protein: CASSLVSGTGETQYF.

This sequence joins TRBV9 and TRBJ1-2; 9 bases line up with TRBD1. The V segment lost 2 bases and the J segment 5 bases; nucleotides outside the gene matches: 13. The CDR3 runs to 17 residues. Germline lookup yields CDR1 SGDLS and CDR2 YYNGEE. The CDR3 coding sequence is TGTGCCAGCAGCGTCGGGACAGGGAGTATCCTGGAGTATGGCTACACCTTC. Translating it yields CASSVGTGSILEYGYTF. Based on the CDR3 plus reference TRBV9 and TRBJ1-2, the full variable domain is DSGVTQTPKHLITATGQRVTLRCSPRSGDLSVYWYQQSLDQGLQFLIQYYNGEERAKGNILERFSAQQFPDLHSELNLSSLELGDSALYFCASSVGTGSILEYGYTFGSGTRLTVV.

Written as DNA, the CDR3 is TGTGCCAGCAGTCGCCCCGGGACAGGGAGTATTGAGCAGTTCTTC. As protein: CASSRPGTGSIEQFF. The J gene is TRBJ2-1, the V gene TRBV27; 9 bases fit TRBD1. CDR1 is MNHEY, CDR2 SMNVEV, per germline (reference sequence). V shed 5 bases and J 9 bases; nucleotides not matched to a gene: 11. The CDR3 loop spans 15 amino acids.

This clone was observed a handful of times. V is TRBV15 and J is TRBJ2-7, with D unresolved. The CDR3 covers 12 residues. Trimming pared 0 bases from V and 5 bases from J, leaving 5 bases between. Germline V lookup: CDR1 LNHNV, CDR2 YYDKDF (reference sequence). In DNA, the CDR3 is TGTGCCACCAGCAGAGATAAGGACGAGCAGTACTTC. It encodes CATSRDKDEQYF.

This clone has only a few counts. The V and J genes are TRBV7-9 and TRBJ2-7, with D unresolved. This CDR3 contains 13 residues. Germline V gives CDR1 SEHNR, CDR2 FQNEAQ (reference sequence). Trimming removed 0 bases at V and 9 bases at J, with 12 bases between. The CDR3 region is CASSLAGQKGQYF. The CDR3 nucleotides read TGTGCCAGCAGCTTAGCAGGTCAAAAGGGGCAGTACTTC.

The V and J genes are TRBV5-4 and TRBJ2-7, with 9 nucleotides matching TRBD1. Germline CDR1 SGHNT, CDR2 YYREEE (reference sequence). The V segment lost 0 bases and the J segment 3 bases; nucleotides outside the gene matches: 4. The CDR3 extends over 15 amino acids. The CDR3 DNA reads TGTGCCAGCAGCTTGGGGGTGACAGGGGGCTACGAGCAGTACTTC. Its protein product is CASSLGVTGGYEQYF.

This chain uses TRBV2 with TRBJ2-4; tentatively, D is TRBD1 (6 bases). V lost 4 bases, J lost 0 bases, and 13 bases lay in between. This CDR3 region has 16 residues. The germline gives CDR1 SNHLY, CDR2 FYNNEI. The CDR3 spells CASSVQGAIAKNIQYF. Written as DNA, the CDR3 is TGTGCCAGCAGTGTACAGGGTGCCATAGCCAAAAACATTCAGTACTTC. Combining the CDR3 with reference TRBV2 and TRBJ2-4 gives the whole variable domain EPEVTQTPSHQVTQMGQEVILRCVPISNHLYFYWYRQILGQKVEFLVSFYNNEISEKSEIFDDQFSVERPDGSNFTLKIRSTKLEDSAMYFCASSVQGAIAKNIQYFGAGTRLSVL.

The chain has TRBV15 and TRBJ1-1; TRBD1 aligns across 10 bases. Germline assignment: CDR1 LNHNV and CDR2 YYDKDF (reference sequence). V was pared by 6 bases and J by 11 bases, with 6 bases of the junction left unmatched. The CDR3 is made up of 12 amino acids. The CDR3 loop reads CATRTGTGDAFF. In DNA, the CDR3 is TGTGCCACCAGGACCGGGACAGGGGACGCTTTCTTT.